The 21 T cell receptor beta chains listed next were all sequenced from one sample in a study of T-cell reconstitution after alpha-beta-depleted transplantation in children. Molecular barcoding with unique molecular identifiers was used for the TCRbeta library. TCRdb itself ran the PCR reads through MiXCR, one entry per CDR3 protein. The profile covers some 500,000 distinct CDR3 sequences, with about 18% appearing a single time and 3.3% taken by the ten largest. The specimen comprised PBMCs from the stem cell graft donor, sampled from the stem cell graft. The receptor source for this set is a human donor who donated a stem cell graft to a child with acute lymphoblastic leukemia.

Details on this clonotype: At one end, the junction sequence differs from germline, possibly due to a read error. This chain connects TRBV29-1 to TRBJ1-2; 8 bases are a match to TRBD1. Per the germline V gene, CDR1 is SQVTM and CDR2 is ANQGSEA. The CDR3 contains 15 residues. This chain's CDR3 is CSVSGQGPPTYGDTF. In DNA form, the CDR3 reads TGCAGCGTTTCCGGACAGGGCCCACCAACCTATGGCGACACCTTC.

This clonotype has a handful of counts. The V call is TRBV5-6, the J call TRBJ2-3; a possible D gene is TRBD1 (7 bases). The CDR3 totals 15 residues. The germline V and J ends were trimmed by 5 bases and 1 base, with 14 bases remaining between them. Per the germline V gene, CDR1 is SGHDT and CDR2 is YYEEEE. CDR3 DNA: TGTGCCAGCAGTTTAACAGGGGAGGGCACAGATACGCAGTATTTT. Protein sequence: CASSLTGEGTDTQYF.

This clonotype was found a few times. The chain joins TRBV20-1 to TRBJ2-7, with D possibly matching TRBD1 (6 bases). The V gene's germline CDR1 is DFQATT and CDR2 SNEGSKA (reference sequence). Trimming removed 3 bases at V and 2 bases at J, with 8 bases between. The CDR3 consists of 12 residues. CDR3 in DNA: TGCAGTGCTAGCACAGGGACCTACGAGCAGTACTTC. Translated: CSASTGTYEQYF.

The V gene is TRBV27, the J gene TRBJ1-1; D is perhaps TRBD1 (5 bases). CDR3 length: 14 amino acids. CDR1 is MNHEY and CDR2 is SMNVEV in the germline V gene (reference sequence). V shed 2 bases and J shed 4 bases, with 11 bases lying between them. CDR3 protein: CASSLRPGFTEAFF. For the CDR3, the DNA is TGTGCCAGCAGTTTAAGGCCAGGGTTCACTGAAGCTTTCTTT.

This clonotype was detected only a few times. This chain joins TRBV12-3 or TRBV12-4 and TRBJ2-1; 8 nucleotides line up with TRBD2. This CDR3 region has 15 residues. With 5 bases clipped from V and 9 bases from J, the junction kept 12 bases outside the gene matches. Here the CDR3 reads CASSPNTGLGVEQFF. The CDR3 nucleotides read TGTGCCAGCAGTCCGAACACGGGACTAGGCGTTGAGCAGTTCTTC.

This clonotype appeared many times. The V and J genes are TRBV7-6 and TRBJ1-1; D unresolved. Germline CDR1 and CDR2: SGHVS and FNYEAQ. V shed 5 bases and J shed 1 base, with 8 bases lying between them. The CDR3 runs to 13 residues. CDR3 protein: CASSRTANTEAFF. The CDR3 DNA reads TGTGCCAGCAGCCGGACGGCGAACACTGAAGCTTTCTTT.

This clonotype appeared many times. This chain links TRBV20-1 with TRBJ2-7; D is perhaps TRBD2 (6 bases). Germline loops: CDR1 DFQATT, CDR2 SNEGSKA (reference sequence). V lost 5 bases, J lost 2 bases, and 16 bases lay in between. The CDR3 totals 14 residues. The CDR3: CSAGTRESPYEQYF. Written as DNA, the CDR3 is TGCAGTGCTGGGACCCGGGAGTCCCCCTACGAGCAGTACTTC.

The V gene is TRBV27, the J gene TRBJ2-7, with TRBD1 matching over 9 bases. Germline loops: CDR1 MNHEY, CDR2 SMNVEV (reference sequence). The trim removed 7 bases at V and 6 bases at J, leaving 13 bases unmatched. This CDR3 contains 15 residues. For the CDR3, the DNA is TGTGCCAGCACCGCAGACTGGGGGACAGGGCGCGAGCAGTACTTC. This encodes CASTADWGTGREQYF.

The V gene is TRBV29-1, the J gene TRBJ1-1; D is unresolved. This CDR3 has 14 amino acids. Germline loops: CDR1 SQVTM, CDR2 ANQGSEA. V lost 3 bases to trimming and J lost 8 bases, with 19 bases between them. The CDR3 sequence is CSVEALGFFLEAFF. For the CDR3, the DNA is TGCAGCGTTGAGGCCCTTGGGTTTTTCCTCGAAGCTTTCTTT.

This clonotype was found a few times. The CDR3 bases are TGCAGTGCTGATAGCGGGAGGGCCAGGAATGAGCAGTTCTTC. Protein product: CSADSGRARNEQFF. The J gene is TRBJ2-1, the V gene TRBV20-1, with TRBD2 matching 11 bases. The CDR3 runs to 14 residues. CDR1 and CDR2 (germline): DFQATT, SNEGSKA (reference sequence). With 5 bases clipped from V and 7 bases from J, the junction kept 7 bases outside the gene matches.

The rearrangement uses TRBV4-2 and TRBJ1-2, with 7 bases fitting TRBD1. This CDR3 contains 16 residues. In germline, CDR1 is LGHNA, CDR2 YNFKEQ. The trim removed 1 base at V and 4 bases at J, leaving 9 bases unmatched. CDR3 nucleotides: TGTGCCAGCAGCCAAGCCTATCGACAGGGAGGCTATGGCTACACCTTC. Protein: CASSQAYRQGGYGYTF.

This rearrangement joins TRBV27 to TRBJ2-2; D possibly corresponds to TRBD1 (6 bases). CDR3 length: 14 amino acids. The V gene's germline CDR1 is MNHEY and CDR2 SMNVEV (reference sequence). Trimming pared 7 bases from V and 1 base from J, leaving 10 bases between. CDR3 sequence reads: CASILRGNTGELFF. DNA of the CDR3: TGTGCCAGCATCCTCAGGGGGAACACCGGGGAGCTGTTTTTT.

CDR3 residues: CSTRGKRDTEAFF. CDR3 sequence (DNA): TGCAGTACCCGCGGAAAAAGGGACACTGAAGCTTTCTTT. This chain uses TRBV20-1 with TRBJ1-1; D gene unclear. The CDR3 covers 13 residues. Germline values: CDR1 DFQATT, CDR2 SNEGSKA (reference sequence). Trimming stripped 8 bases from V and 3 bases from J, with 16 bases between.

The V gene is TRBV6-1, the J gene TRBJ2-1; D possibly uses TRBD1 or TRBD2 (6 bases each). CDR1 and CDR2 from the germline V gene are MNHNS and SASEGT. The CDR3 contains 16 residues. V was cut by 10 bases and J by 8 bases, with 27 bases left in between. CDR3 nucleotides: TGTGCCACCATGGAGAGGGGGGATGGGATCATCGATGAGCAGTTCTTC. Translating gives CATMERGDGIIDEQFF.

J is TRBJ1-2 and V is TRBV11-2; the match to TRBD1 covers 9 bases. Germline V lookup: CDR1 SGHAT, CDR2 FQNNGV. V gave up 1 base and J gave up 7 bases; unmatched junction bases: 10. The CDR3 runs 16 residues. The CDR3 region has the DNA TGTGCCAGCAGCTTAGGCGGACAGGGGCGCGGTGGTGGCTACACCTTC. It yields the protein CASSLGGQGRGGGYTF.

The CDR3 coding sequence is TGTGCCAGCAGCCATCAAAATCAGCCCCAGCATTTT. It yields the protein CASSHQNQPQHF. The V gene is TRBV5-6, the J gene TRBJ1-5; D is uncertain. The germline V gene encodes CDR1 SGHDT and CDR2 YYEEEE. The CDR3 is 12 residues long. Trimming shortened V by 4 bases and J by 4 bases, and 6 bases separated the two germline ends.

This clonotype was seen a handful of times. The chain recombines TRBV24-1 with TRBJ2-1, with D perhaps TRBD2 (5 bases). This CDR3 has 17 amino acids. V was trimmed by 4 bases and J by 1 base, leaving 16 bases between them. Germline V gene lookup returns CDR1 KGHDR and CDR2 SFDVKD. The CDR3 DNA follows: TGTGCCACCAGTGACCACCAAGGGAGAGGGTCCTACAATGAGCAGTTCTTC. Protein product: CATSDHQGRGSYNEQFF.

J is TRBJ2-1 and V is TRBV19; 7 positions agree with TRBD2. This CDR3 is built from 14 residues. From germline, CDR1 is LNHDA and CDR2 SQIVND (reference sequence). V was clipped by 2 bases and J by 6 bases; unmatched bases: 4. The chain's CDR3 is CASSIWEGLNEQFF. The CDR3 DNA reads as TGTGCCAGTAGTATATGGGAGGGCCTCAATGAGCAGTTCTTC.

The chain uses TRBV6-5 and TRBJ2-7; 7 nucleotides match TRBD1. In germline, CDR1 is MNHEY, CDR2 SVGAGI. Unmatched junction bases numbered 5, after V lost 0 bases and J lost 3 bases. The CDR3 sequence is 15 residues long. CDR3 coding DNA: TGTGCCAGCAGTTACTCGGACGGGACAGACTACGAGCAGTACTTC. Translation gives CASSYSDGTDYEQYF.

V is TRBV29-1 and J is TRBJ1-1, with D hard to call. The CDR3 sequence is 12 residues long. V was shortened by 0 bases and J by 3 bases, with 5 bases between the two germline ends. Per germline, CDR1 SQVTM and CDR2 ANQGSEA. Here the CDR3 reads CSVEDSYTEAFF. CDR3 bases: TGCAGCGTTGAAGATAGCTACACTGAAGCTTTCTTT. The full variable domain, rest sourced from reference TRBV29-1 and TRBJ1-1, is SAVISQKPSRDICQRGTSLTIQCQVDSQVTMMFWYRQQPGQSLTLIATANQGSEATYESGFVIDKFPISRPNLTFSTLTVSNMSPEDSSIYLCSVEDSYTEAFFGQGTRLTVV.

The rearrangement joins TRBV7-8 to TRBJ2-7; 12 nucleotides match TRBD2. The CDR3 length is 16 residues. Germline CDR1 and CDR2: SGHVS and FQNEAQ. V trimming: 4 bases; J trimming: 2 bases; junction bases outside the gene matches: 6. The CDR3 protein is CASSSTSGRSPYEQYF. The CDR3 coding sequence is TGTGCCAGCAGCTCCACTAGCGGGAGGTCCCCCTACGAGCAGTACTTC.